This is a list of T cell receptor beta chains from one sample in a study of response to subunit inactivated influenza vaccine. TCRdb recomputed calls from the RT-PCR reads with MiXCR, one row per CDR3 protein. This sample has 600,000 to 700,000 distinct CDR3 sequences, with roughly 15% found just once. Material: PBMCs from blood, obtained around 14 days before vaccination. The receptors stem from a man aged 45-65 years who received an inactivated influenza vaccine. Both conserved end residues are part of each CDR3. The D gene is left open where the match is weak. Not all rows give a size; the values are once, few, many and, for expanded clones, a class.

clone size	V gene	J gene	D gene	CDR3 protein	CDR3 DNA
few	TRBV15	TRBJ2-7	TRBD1	CATSRAGQAIWNEQYF	TGTGCCACCAGCAGAGCAGGACAGGCAATCTGGAACGAGCAGTACTTC
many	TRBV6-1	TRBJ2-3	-	CASSELLDHTQYF	TGTGCCAGCAGTGAACTACTAGACCATACGCAGTATTTT
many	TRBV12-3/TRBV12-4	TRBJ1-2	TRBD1	CASSPSGGTAPYGYTF	TGTGCCAGCAGTCCATCCGGGGGGACAGCACCATATGGCTACACCTTC
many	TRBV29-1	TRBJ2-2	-	CSVDPGTGELFF	TGCAGCGTTGACCCGGGCACCGGGGAGCTGTTTTTT
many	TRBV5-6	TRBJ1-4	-	CASSFTGPATNEKLFF	TGTGCCAGCAGCTTTACAGGGCCTGCAACTAATGAAAAACTGTTTTTT
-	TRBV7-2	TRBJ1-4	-	CASSPWGGENLFF	TGTGCCAGCAGCCCGTGGGGGGGAGAAAATCTGTTTTTT
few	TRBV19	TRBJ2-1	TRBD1	CASSTQGFNEQFF	TGTGCCAGTAGTACACAGGGGTTCAATGAGCAGTTCTTC
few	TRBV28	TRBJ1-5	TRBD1	CASRMTGGSNQPQHF	TGTGCCAGCAGGATGACAGGGGGCTCCAATCAGCCCCAGCATTTT
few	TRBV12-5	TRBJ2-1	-	CASGLVLGGVNNEQFF	TGTGCTAGTGGTTTGGTACTTGGGGGCGTCAACAATGAGCAGTTCTTC
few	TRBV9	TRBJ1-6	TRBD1	CASSGGQGYNSPLHF	TGTGCCAGCAGCGGAGGACAGGGCTATAATTCACCCCTCCACTTT
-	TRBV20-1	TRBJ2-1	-	CSANAPGGYNEQFF	TGCAGTGCTAACGCCCCGGGCGGGTACAATGAGCAGTTCTTC
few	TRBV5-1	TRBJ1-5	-	CASSLGTGQTSNQPQHF	TGCGCCAGCAGCTTGGGGACCGGACAGACTAGCAATCAGCCCCAGCATTTT
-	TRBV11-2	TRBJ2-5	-	CASSSVWETQYF	TGTGCCAGCAGCTCAGTATGGGAGACCCAGTACTTC
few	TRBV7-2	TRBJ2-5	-	CASSRGVRETQYF	TGTGCCAGCAGCCGCGGGGTCCGGGAGACCCAGTACTTC
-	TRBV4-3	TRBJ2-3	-	CASSRRVSGLGTDTQYF	TGCGCCAGCAGCCGTAGGGTCAGTGGCTTGGGCACAGATACGCAGTATTTT
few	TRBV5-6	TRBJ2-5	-	CASSLGLRGNQETQYF	TGTGCCAGCAGCTTGGGGTTAAGAGGGAACCAAGAGACCCAGTACTTC
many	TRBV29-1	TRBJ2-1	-	CSAPSGGRTNNEQFF	TGCAGCGCTCCGTCGGGTGGACGAACTAACAATGAGCAGTTCTTC
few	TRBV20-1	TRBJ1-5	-	CSASIGNNQPQHF	TGCAGTGCTAGTATAGGGAACAATCAGCCCCAGCATTTT